The present TCR beta chain was sequenced within a study of PD-1 blockade in mismatch repair-deficient tumors. Background on the study: Enrolled about 2013-2016, patients had progressing, pretreated mismatch repair-deficient cancers of over nine types.

Mismatch repair deficiency was confirmed in all patients, by PCR or immunohistochemistry. Three pembrolizumab responders had their TCRs sequenced. This CDR3 region has 15 residues. The V end was cut by 0 bases, the J end by 4 bases, with 13 bases between. CDR1 SGDLS and CDR2 YYNGEE come from the germline V gene. Clones were read by immunoSEQ multiplex PCR, and TCRdb kept only the in-frame ones, dropping some. The top ten hold about 6.3% of the sample, which has around 100,000 clones, over 65% seen once. The sample in question was peripheral blood, obtained roughly 35 weeks after starting pembrolizumab. This TCR came from an adult with mismatch repair-deficient cancer. The chain joins TRBV9 to TRBJ1-2; D uncertain. CDR3 sequence: CASSVDWQSGYGYTF. The CDR3 DNA follows: TGTGCCAGCAGCGTAGATTGGCAGTCCGGCTATGGCTACACCTTC.